The sample holds many counts of the clone carrying this TCR beta chain. What it binds is unknown. The sample is drawn from a study of T cells after yellow fever vaccination. Study-wide results and limits: Detected again after the booster were most primary-vaccination clones, at 95% to 96% CD4 and 88% CD8. Abundant clonotypes from the bulk population could get into FACS-sorted repertoires as contaminants. Only a minor proportion of clonotypes was detected across both CD4 and CD8 compartments.

Trimming shortened V by 2 bases and J by 3 bases, and 7 bases separated the two germline ends. Germline-derived CDR1 and CDR2 are SGHTA and FQGTGA. CDR3 length: 13 amino acids. It was through 5'RACE template switching that TCR cDNA was made, with a universal primer site and UMIs added. TCRdb ran MiXCR on the 5' RACE reads and lists one entry per CDR3 protein. The sample shows about 340,000 distinct CDR3 sequences, around 3.9% of them seen only once. The V call is TRBV7-3, the J call TRBJ1-1; D remains ambiguous. This clonotype was obtained from a man aged 18 to 30 who received the YFV17D yellow fever vaccine. The specimen comprised PBMCs, sampled 5 days after the yellow fever booster vaccination. CDR3 protein: CASSLYSHTEAFF. For the CDR3, the DNA is TGTGCCAGCAGCTTATACAGCCACACTGAAGCTTTCTTT.